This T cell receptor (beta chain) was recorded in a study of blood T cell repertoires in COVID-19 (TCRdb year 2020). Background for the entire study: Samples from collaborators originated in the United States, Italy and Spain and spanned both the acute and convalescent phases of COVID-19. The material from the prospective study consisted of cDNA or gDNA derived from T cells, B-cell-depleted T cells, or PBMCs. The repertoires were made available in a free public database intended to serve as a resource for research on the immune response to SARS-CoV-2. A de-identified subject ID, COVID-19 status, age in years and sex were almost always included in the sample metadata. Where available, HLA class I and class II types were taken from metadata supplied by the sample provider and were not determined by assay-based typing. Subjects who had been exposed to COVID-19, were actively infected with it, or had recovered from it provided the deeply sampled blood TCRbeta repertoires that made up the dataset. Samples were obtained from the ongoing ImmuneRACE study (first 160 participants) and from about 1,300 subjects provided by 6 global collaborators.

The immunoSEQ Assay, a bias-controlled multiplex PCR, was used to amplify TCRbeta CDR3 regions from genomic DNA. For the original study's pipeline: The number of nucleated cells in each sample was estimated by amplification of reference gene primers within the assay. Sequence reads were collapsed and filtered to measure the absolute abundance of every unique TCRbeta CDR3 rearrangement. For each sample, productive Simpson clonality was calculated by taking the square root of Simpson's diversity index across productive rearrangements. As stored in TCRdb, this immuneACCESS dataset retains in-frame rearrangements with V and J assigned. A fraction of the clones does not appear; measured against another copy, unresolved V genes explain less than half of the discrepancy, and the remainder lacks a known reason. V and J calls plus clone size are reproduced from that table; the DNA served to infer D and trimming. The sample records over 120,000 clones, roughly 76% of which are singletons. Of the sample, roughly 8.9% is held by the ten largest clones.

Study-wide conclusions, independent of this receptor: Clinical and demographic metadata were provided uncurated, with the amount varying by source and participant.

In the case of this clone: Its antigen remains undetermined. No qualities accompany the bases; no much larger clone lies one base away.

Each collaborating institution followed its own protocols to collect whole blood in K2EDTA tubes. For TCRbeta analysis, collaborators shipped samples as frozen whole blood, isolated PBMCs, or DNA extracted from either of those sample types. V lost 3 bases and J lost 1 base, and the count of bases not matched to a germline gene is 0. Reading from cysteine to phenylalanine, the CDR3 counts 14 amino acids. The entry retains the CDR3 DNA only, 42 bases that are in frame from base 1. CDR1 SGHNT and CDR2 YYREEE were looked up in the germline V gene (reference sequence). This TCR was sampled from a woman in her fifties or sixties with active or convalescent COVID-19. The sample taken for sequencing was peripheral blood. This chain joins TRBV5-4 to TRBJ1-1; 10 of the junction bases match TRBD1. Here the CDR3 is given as CASSWDRGNTEAFF. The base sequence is TGTGCCAGCAGCTGGGACAGGGGGAACACTGAAGCTTTCTTT.